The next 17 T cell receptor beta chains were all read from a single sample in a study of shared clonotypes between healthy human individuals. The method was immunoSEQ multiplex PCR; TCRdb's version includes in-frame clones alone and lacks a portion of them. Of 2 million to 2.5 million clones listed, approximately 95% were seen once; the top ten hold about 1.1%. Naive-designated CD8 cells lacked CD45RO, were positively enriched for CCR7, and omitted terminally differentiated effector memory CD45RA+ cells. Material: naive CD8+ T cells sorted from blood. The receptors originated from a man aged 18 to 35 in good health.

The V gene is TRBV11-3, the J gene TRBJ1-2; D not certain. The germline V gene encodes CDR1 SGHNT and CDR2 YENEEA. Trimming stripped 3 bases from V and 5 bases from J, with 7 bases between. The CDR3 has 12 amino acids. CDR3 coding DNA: TGTGCCAGCAGCTTCTCGTCTTATGGCTACACCTTC. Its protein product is CASSFSSYGYTF.

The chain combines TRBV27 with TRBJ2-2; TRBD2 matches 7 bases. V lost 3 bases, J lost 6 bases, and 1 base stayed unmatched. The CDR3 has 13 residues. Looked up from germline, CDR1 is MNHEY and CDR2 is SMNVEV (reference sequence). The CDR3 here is CASSFREAGELFF. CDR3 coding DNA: TGTGCCAGCAGTTTCCGGGAGGCCGGGGAGCTGTTTTTT.

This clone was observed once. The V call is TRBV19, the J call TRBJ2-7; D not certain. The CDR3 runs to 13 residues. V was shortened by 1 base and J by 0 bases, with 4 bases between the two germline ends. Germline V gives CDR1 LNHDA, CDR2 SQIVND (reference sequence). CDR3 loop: CASSIVISYEQYF. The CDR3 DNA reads TGTGCCAGTAGTATAGTCATCTCCTACGAGCAGTACTTC.

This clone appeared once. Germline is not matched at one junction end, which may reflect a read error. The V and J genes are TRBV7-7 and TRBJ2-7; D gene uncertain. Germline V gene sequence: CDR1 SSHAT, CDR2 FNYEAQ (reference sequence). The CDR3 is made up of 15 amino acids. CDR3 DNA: TGTGCTAGCAGCTTAGCTGACGGACCCTTCTACGAGCAGTACTTC. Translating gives CASSLADGPFYEQYF. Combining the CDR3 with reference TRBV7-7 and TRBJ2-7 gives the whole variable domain GAGVSQSPRYKVTKRGQDVTLRCDPISSHATLYWYQQALGQGPEFLTYFNYEAQPDKSGLPSDRFSAERPEGSISTLTIQRTEQRDSAMYRCASSLADGPFYEQYFGPGTRLTVT.

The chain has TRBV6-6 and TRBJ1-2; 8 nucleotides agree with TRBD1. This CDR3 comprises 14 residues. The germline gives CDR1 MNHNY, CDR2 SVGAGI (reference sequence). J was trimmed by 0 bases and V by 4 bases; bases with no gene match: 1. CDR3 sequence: CASSWGQANYGYTF. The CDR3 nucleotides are TGTGCCAGCAGTTGGGGACAGGCTAACTATGGCTACACCTTC.

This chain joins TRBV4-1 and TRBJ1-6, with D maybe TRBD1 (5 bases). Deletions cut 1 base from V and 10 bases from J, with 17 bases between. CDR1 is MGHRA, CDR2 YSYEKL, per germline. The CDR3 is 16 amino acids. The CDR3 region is CASSQVRESGGSPLHF. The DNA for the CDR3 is TGCGCCAGCAGCCAAGTCCGGGAGTCGGGGGGATCACCCCTCCACTTT.

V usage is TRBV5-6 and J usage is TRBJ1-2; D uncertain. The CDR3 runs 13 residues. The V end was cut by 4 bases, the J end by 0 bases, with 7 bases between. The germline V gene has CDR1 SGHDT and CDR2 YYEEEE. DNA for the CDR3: TGTGCCAGCAGCACTGACCCTAACTATGGCTACACCTTC. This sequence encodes CASSTDPNYGYTF.

The CDR3: CSVRTAPTEAFF. CDR3 DNA sequence: TGCAGCGTGAGGACGGCCCCCACTGAAGCTTTCTTT. This chain links TRBV29-1 with TRBJ1-1; no definite D call. This CDR3 spans 12 amino acids. The V and J ends lost 6 bases and 4 bases respectively, with 12 bases between them. Germline lookup yields CDR1 SQVTM and CDR2 ANQGSEA.

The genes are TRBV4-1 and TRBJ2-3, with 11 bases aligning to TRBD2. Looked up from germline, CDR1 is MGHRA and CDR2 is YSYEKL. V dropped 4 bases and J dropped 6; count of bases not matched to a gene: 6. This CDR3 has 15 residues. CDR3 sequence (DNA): TGCGCCAGCAGCCTCGGGACTAGCGGATTTGATACGCAGTATTTT. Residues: CASSLGTSGFDTQYF.

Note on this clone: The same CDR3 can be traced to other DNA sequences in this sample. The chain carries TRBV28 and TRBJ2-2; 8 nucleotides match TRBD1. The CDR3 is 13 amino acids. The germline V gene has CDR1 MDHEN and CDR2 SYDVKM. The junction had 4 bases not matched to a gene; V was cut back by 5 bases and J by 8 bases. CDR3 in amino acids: CASSLTGVGELFF. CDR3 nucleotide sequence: TGTGCCAGCAGTCTGACAGGGGTAGGGGAGCTGTTTTTT.

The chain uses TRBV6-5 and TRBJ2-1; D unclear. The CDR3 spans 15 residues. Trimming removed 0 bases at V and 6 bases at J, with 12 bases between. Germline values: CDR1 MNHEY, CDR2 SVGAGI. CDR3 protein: CASSYSLMVSNEQFF. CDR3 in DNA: TGTGCCAGCAGTTACTCCCTAATGGTTTCCAATGAGCAGTTCTTC.

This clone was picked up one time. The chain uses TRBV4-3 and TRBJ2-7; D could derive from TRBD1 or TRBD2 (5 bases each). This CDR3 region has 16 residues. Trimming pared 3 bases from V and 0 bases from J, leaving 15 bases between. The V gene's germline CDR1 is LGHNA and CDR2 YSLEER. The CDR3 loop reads CASSQDTTGTSYEQYF. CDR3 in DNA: TGCGCCAGCAGCCAGGATACCACCGGGACCTCCTACGAGCAGTACTTC.

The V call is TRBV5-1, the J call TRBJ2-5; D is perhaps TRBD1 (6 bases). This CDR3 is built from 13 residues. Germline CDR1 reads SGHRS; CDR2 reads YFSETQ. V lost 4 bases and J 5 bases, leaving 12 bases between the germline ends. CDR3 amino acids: CASSPTGAETQYF. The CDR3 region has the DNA TGCGCCAGCAGCCCGACAGGCGCTGAGACCCAGTACTTC.

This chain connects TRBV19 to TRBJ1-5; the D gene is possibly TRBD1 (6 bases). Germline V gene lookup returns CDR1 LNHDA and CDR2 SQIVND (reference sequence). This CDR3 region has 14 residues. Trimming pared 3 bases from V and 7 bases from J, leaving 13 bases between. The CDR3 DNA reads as TGTGCCAGTAGTATGATGGGGGCCAGACAGCCCCAGCATTTT. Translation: CASSMMGARQPQHF.

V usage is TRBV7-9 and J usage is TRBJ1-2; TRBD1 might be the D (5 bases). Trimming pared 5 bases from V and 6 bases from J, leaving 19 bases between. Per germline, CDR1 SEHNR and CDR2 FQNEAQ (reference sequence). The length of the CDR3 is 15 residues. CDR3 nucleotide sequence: TGTGCCAGCAGCCCAGAGGGGCCGGCAGGGCATGGCTACACCTTC. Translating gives CASSPEGPAGHGYTF.

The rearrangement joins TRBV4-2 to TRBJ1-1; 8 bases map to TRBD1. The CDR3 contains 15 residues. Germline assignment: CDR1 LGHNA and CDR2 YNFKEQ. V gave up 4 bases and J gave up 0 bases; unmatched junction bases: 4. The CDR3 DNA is TGTGCCAGCAGCCTTCGACAGGGGTTGAACACTGAAGCTTTCTTT. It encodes CASSLRQGLNTEAFF.

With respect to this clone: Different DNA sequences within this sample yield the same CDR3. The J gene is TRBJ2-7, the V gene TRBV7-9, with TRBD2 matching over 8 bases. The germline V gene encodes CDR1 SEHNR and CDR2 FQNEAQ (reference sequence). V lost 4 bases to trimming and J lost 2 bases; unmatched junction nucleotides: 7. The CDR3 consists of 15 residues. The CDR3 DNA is TGTGCCAGCAGCTCTAGTACTAGCGGCCCCTACGAGCAGTACTTC. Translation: CASSSSTSGPYEQYF.